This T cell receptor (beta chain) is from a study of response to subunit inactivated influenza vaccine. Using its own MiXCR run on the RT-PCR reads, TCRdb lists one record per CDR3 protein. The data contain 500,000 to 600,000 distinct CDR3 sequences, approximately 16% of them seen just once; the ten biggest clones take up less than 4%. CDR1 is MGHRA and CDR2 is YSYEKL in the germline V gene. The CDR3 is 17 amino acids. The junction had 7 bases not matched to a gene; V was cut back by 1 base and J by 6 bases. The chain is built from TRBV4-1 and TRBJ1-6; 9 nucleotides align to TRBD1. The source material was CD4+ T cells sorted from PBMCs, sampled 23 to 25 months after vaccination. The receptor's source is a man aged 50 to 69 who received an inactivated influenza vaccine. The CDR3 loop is CASSQALWGQGNSPLHF. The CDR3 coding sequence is TGCGCCAGCAGCCAAGCATTATGGGGACAGGGTAATTCACCCCTCCACTTT.